The 4 T cell receptor beta chains in this list originate from one sample, sequenced in a study of cytomegalovirus exposure and HLA in healthy donors. In the PCR, 60 Vbeta and 13 Jbeta primers were used. Assay used: immunoSEQ multiplex PCR; TCRdb lists only in-frame clones, some missing. The repertoire holds about 130,000 clones, with roughly three quarters as singletons. Sequencing input: PBMCs. These receptors came from a male donor in good health and CMV-seronegative.

A remark on this clone: Other DNA sequences within the sample encode an identical CDR3. The chain is built from TRBV14 and TRBJ1-2; 8 bases agree with TRBD1. This CDR3 is 12 amino acids long. In germline, CDR1 is SGHDN, CDR2 FVKESK. The ends lost 6 bases at V and 8 bases at J; junction bases unmatched: 5. The CDR3 bases are TGTGCCAGCAGTCCGGACAGGGCGGGCTACACCTTC. It encodes CASSPDRAGYTF.

The J gene is TRBJ2-5, the V gene TRBV5-1; a weak D match, TRBD1 (6 bases). Germline-derived CDR1 and CDR2 are SGHRS and YFSETQ. V was shortened by 0 bases and J by 12 bases, with 15 bases between the two germline ends. This CDR3 is 13 amino acids long. The CDR3 loop is CASSLGSQGREYF. The CDR3 DNA is TGCGCCAGCAGCTTGGGCTCACAGGGAAGGGAGTACTTC.

The chain joins TRBV7-2 to TRBJ1-2, with 8 bases lining up with TRBD1. The V gene end was trimmed by 5 bases and the J gene end by 1 base; junction bases not matched to a gene: 3. Per germline, CDR1 SGHTA and CDR2 FQGNSA. This CDR3 is built from 14 residues. CDR3 DNA sequence: TGTGCCAGCAGCCAAGACAGGGGTAACTATGGCTACACCTTC. Translated, it gives CASSQDRGNYGYTF.

This clone was seen only a few times. This sequence joins TRBV6-1 and TRBJ1-2, with D unclear. The CDR3 consists of 13 residues. V shed 0 bases and J shed 3 bases, with 5 bases lying between them. CDR1 and CDR2 (germline): MNHNS, SASEGT. The CDR3 DNA reads as TGTGCCAGCAGTGAAGCGCTAGACTATGGCTACACCTTC. It translates to CASSEALDYGYTF.